Presented here are 21 T cell receptor beta chains from one specimen sequenced in a study of control samples from healthy donors and cancer patients. Libraries were prepared by immunoSEQ multiplex PCR; TCRdb keeps only in-frame clonotypes and omits some of them. The sample holds around 120,000 clones; more than 75% are singletons and the top ten take over 2%. Sequencing was done on a sample of blood. These receptors all stem from a woman aged 70-85 years in good health.

The chain has TRBV6-2 or TRBV6-3 and TRBJ1-5, with D possibly matching TRBD1 (6 bases). Germline assignment: CDR1 MNHEY and CDR2 SVGEGT. The CDR3 runs to 16 residues. Deletions cut 2 bases from V and 6 bases from J, with 17 bases between. CDR3 sequence reads: CASSYPRQGRSQPQHF. The CDR3 coding sequence is TGTGCCAGCAGTTACCCCCGGCAGGGGCGCAGTCAGCCCCAGCATTTT.

V is TRBV19 and J is TRBJ1-5; no definite D call. This CDR3 region has 14 residues. Trimming removed 10 bases at V and 0 bases at J, with 13 bases between. CDR1 is LNHDA, CDR2 SQIVND, per germline (reference sequence). CDR3 nucleotides: TGTGCCACCAATACGGGGTATAGCAATCAGCCCCAGCATTTT. This encodes CATNTGYSNQPQHF.

The chain joins TRBV6-5 to TRBJ2-7; the D is unclear. V was shortened by 2 bases and J by 4 bases, with 12 bases between the two germline ends. Germline CDR1 MNHEY, CDR2 SVGAGI. CDR3 length: 14 amino acids. The CDR3 nucleotides are TGTGCCAGCAGTTACCGGCCCCAAGGGTACGAGCAGTACTTC. As protein: CASSYRPQGYEQYF.

This clone appeared once. The rearrangement uses TRBV19 and TRBJ1-2, with no clear D. V was cut by 7 bases and J by 2 bases, with 14 bases left in between. From germline, CDR1 is LNHDA and CDR2 SQIVND (reference sequence). This CDR3 comprises 14 residues. CDR3 in amino acids: CASTALDLNYGYTF. CDR3 nucleotides: TGTGCCAGTACCGCGCTGGACTTAAACTATGGCTACACCTTC.

The chain combines TRBV2 with TRBJ1-4; tentative D call: TRBD1 (5 bases). Trimming shortened V by 7 bases and J by 4 bases, and 7 bases separated the two germline ends. Germline V gene sequence: CDR1 SNHLY, CDR2 FYNNEI. The CDR3 spans 12 residues. The CDR3 is CASIQGNEKLFF. CDR3 nucleotides: TGTGCCAGCATCCAGGGTAATGAAAAACTGTTTTTT.

As regards this clone: The junction differs from germline at one of its ends, possibly a read error. The chain joins TRBV5-6 to TRBJ1-2; D is perhaps TRBD1 (5 bases). Per germline, CDR1 SGHDT and CDR2 YYEEEE. This CDR3 spans 10 amino acids. CDR3 nucleotides: TGTGCCAGCACCCGGGGGGGATCGTTTTTC. Translation: CASTRGGSFF.

The chain has TRBV3-1 (or the pseudogene TRBV3-2) and TRBJ2-1; D gene unclear. CDR1 and CDR2 (germline): LGHDT, YNNKEL (reference sequence). The V end was cut by 1 base, the J end by 0 bases, with 7 bases between. The CDR3 totals 15 residues. CDR3 in DNA: TGTGCCAGCAGCCAAGCGACCGGCTCCTACAATGAGCAGTTCTTC. Encoded protein: CASSQATGSYNEQFF.

Concerning this clone: One junction end does not reproduce the germline sequence, and a read error may be involved. The J gene is TRBJ1-3, the V gene TRBV18; D is possibly TRBD1 (5 bases). Per germline, CDR1 KGHSH and CDR2 LQKENI. The CDR3 is made up of 16 amino acids. The CDR3 loop is CASSPQGAFSGNTIYF. The CDR3 nucleotides are TGTGCCAGCTCCCCACAAGGGGCATTCTCTGGAAACACCATATATTTT.

This sequence joins TRBV18 and TRBJ1-2, with a tentative D call TRBD1 (5 bases). Germline V gives CDR1 KGHSH, CDR2 LQKENI. This CDR3 has 15 residues. Trimming stripped 0 bases from V and 2 bases from J, with 10 bases between. Here the CDR3 reads CASSPPGQRNYGYTF. DNA of the CDR3: TGTGCCAGCTCACCACCGGGGCAGAGGAACTATGGCTACACCTTC.

The chain employs TRBV10-3 and TRBJ1-1, with D unresolved. Germline CDR1 and CDR2: ENHRY and SYGVKD. V gave up 0 bases and J gave up 7 bases, with 12 bases separating them. The CDR3 runs to 14 residues. This chain's CDR3 is CAISESTGASEAFF. The CDR3 bases are TGTGCCATCAGTGAGTCGACGGGCGCGAGTGAAGCTTTCTTT.

The chain carries TRBV15 and TRBJ1-4; D perhaps matches TRBD1 (5 bases). V was clipped by 0 bases and J by 6 bases, with 8 bases between them. The germline V gene has CDR1 LNHNV and CDR2 YYDKDF (reference sequence). The CDR3 spans 14 residues. As DNA, the CDR3 is TGTGCCACCAGCAGAGATCTAGGGGATGAAAAACTGTTTTTT. The encoded protein is CATSRDLGDEKLFF.

This clone was seen a single time. The V gene is TRBV6-4, the J gene TRBJ2-5; D gene ambiguous. Per the germline V gene, CDR1 is MRHNA and CDR2 is SNTAGT. This CDR3 is built from 11 residues. Trimming stripped 2 bases from V and 5 bases from J, with 3 bases between. The CDR3 region is CASSDVETQYF. CDR3 DNA sequence: TGTGCCAGCAGTGACGTGGAGACCCAGTACTTC.

The rearrangement links TRBV5-1 to TRBJ1-3; D is ambiguous. Looked up from germline, CDR1 is SGHRS and CDR2 is YFSETQ. Trimming left V 0 bases short and J 2 bases short, with 12 bases between. This CDR3 contains 16 residues. CDR3 DNA sequence: TGCGCCAGCAGCTTGGCGTCGTCCACCCCTGGAAACACCATATATTTT. Protein sequence: CASSLASSTPGNTIYF.

The chain is built from TRBV4-2 and TRBJ2-1, with D perhaps TRBD2 (5 bases). The CDR3 is 15 residues long. Trimming stripped 1 base from V and 4 bases from J, with 11 bases between. Germline V gene data show CDR1 as LGHNA and CDR2 as YNFKEQ. The CDR3 here is CASSQGLAPYNEQFF. The CDR3 DNA is TGTGCCAGCAGCCAAGGTTTAGCGCCGTACAATGAGCAGTTCTTC.

This clone appeared a single time. The V gene is TRBV6-6, the J gene TRBJ2-6, with D unresolved. Germline lookup yields CDR1 MNHNY and CDR2 SVGAGI (reference sequence). CDR3 length equals 15 residues. V was clipped by 1 base and J by 0 bases, with 4 bases between them. The CDR3 DNA reads as TGTGCCAGCAGTTACTTGAACTCTGGGGCCAACGTCCTGACTTTC. The encoded protein is CASSYLNSGANVLTF.

This clone was counted many times. The chain links TRBV27 to TRBJ1-5; 8 bases are shared with TRBD1. V gave up 0 bases and J gave up 7 bases; unmatched junction bases: 8. Germline V CDR1 and CDR2: MNHEY, SMNVEV (reference sequence). CDR3 length: 16 amino acids. The CDR3 DNA reads TGTGCCAGCAGTTTATCTGTGACAGGGGTGGTACAGCCCCAGCATTTT. Its translation: CASSLSVTGVVQPQHF.

The chain employs TRBV24-1 and TRBJ1-5, with 8 nucleotides matching TRBD1. CDR1 and CDR2 from the germline V gene are KGHDR and SFDVKD. With V trimmed by 5 bases and J by 7 bases, 6 bases remained unmatched. This CDR3 is 14 amino acids long. CDR3 region: CATSATGAEQPQHF. The CDR3 region has the DNA TGTGCCACCAGTGCGACAGGGGCTGAGCAGCCCCAGCATTTT.

Here the CDR3 reads CASSDGTPGPETQYF. Here the CDR3 DNA reads TGTGCCAGCAGTGACGGAACTCCGGGGCCAGAGACCCAGTACTTC. The J gene is TRBJ2-5, the V gene TRBV2; D tentatively reads TRBD1 or TRBD2 (5 bases each). V was shortened by 3 bases and J by 4 bases, with 15 bases between the two germline ends. Germline V gives CDR1 SNHLY, CDR2 FYNNEI. The CDR3 is 15 residues long.

The chain joins TRBV29-1 to TRBJ2-1; the match to TRBD2 covers 10 bases. The CDR3 is 15 amino acids. Trimming cost V 0 bases and J 8 bases; bases outside gene matches: 7. Germline V gene data show CDR1 as SQVTM and CDR2 as ANQGSEA. The CDR3: CSVEDLSGGADEQFF. Written as DNA, the CDR3 is TGCAGCGTTGAAGATCTCAGCGGGGGGGCAGATGAGCAGTTCTTC.

Here the CDR3 reads CASSLTGDPGNTIYF. The DNA for the CDR3 is TGTGCCAGCAGCCTCACAGGGGATCCTGGAAACACCATATATTTT. This chain joins TRBV6-5 and TRBJ1-3; 7 bases map to TRBD1. V lost 6 bases, J lost 2 bases, and 7 bases stayed unmatched. CDR3 length equals 15 residues. Germline CDR1 MNHEY, CDR2 SVGAGI.

The chain joins TRBV5-1 to TRBJ1-1; tentatively, D is TRBD1 (6 bases). V gave up 5 bases and J gave up 4 bases, with 18 bases separating them. The CDR3 is 15 amino acids. Germline lookup yields CDR1 SGHRS and CDR2 YFSETQ. The CDR3 DNA reads as TGCGCCAGCAGTCAAACTGCCGGGACAAGCACTGAAGCTTTCTTT. Translated, it gives CASSQTAGTSTEAFF.